These 6 T cell receptor beta chains were sequenced from one sample in a study of vaccination and CD4 T cells after COVID-19 (dated by TCRdb to 2022 to 2024). The antigens these receptors bind are not known. Library generation was performed with PCR. The instrument given in TCRdb is Illumina iSeq 100. At the Johns Hopkins FTIC core, DNA from the cultured CD4+ T cells underwent TCR sequencing with the Oncomine TCR Beta short-read assay. TCRdb trimmed the raw reads at Q25, called clones with MiXCR and kept productive beta chains. Entries that share a CDR3 protein sequence are merged under the most common genes and DNA. The sample has more than 7,500 distinct CDR3 sequences on record, more than 35% of them singletons. The ten largest clones add up to around 11% of the sample. Explained via the paper, the treatment or condition label denotes: approximately nine-day PBMC culture with coronavirus spike peptide pools or control peptides (ViraFEST assay). CD4+ T cells from unexposed donors were collected before the COVID-19 pandemic (2011-2018).

Sequencing used CD4+ T cells from blood, cultured in vitro. The receptor set was obtained from a human donor in good health.

The J gene is TRBJ2-7, the V gene TRBV9, with a weak D call TRBD1 (5 bases). This CDR3 spans 17 amino acids. V lost 1 base to trimming and J lost 5 bases, with 22 bases between them. Germline V gene sequence: CDR1 SGDLS, CDR2 YYNGEE. CDR3 in amino acids: CASSVTVQGSPINEQYF. The CDR3 bases are TGTGCCAGCAGCGTAACGGTTCAGGGTTCCCCCATCAACGAGCAGTACTTC.

In the case of this clonotype: Likely a read error: the CDR3 ends without its conserved phenylalanine or tryptophan. The chain joins TRBV19 to TRBJ1-5; the D is unclear. The V gene's germline CDR1 is LNHDA and CDR2 SQIVND (reference sequence). With 4 bases removed from V and 4 bases from J, the gap between germline ends came to 17 bases. The CDR3 covers 16 residues. The CDR3 coding sequence is TGTGCCAGTAGTACGAACCAACCGGGTCCTAATCAGCCCCAGCATTCT. Its protein is CASSTNQPGPNQPQHS.

The chain has TRBV28 and TRBJ1-6; 7 nucleotides match TRBD1. CDR1 and CDR2 from the germline V gene are MDHEN and SYDVKM. V lost 6 bases to trimming and J lost 8 bases; unmatched junction nucleotides: 10. This CDR3 has 15 residues. The CDR3 reads CASSRRGVGDSPLHF. The CDR3 bases are TGTGCCAGCAGCCGCAGGGGGGTGGGTGATTCACCCCTCCACTTT. Full variable domain (remainder filled in from reference TRBV28 and TRBJ1-6): DVKVTQSSRYLVKRTGEKVFLECVQDMDHENMFWYRQDPGLGLRLIYFSYDVKMKEKGDIPEGYSVSREKKERFSLILESASTNQTSMYLCASSRRGVGDSPLHFGNGTRLTVT.

V gene TRBV5-4 combines with J gene TRBJ1-1; D ambiguous. Deletions cut 5 bases from V and 6 bases from J, with 14 bases between. Germline assignment: CDR1 SGHNT and CDR2 YYREEE (reference sequence). The CDR3 has 13 residues. The CDR3 nucleotides read TGTGCCAGCAGACCCGAGACTGAGTCTGAAGCTTTCTTT. Amino acids: CASRPETESEAFF.

This chain links TRBV20-1 with TRBJ2-7; 9 bases are a match to TRBD1. The CDR3 has 15 amino acids. V was pared by 1 base and J by 4 bases, with 8 bases of the junction left unmatched. Germline V gene data show CDR1 as DFQATT and CDR2 as SNEGSKA (reference sequence). CDR3 DNA: TGCAGTGCTAGAGGGCGCGGGACAGGGACTTACGAGCAGTACTTC. Amino acids: CSARGRGTGTYEQYF.

In its sample, this clonotype was seen a few times. This chain connects TRBV7-7 to TRBJ2-5, with D possibly being TRBD1 (5 bases). The CDR3 runs to 14 residues. The V end lost 5 bases, the J end lost 7 bases, and 17 bases lay between the germline ends. Germline-derived CDR1 and CDR2 are SSHAT and FNYEAQ (reference sequence). The CDR3 DNA is TGTGCCAGCAGCCAAAAGCAGGGTGTCGGGACCCAGTACTTC. Translated, it gives CASSQKQGVGTQYF.